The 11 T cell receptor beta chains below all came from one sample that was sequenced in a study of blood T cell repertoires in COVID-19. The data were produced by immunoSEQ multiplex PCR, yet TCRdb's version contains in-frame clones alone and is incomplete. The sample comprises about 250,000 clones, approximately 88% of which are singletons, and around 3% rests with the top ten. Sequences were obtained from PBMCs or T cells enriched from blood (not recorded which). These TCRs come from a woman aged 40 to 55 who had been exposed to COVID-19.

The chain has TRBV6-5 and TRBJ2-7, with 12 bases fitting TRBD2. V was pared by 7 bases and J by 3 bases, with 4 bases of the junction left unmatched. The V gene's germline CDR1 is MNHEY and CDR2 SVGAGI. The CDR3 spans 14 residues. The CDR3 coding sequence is TGTGCCAGCACCAAGACTAGCGGGGGCTACGAGCAGTACTTC. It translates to CASTKTSGGYEQYF.

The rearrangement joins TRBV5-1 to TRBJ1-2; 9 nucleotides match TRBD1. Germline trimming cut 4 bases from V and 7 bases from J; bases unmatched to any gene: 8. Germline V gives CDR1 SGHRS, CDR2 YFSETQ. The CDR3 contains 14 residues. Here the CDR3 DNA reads TGCGCCAGCAGCAAGACAGGGGGTAGTCGTGGCTACACCTTC. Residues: CASSKTGGSRGYTF.

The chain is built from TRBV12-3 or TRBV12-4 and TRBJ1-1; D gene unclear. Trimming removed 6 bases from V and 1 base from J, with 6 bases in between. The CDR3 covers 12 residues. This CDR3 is CASSPRNTEAFF. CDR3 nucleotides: TGTGCCAGCAGCCCCAGGAACACTGAAGCTTTCTTT.

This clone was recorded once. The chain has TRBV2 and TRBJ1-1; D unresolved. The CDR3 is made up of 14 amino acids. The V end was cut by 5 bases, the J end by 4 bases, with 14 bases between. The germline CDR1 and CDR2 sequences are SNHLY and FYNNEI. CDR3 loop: CASSIHKEGTEAFF. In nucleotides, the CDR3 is TGTGCCAGCAGTATTCACAAGGAGGGCACTGAAGCTTTCTTT.

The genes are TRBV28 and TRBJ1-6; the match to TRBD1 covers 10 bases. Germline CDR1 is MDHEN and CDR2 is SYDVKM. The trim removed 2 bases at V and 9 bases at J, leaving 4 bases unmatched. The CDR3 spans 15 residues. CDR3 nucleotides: TGTGCCAGCAGTTTACGGACAGGGGGGCTTTCACCCCTCCACTTT. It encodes CASSLRTGGLSPLHF.

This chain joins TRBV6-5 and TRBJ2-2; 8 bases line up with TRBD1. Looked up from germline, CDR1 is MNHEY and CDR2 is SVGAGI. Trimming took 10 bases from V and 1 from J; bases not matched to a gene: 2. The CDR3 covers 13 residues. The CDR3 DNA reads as TGTGCCATAACAGGGGGGAACACCGGGGAGCTGTTTTTT. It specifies CAITGGNTGELFF.

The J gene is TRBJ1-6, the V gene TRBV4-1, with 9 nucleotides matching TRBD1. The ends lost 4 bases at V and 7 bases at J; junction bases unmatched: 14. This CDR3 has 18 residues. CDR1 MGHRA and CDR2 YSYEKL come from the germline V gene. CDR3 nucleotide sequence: TGCGCCAGCAGCCCTTGGCAAACCGGGACAGGGACCAATTCACCCCTCCACTTT. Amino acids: CASSPWQTGTGTNSPLHF.

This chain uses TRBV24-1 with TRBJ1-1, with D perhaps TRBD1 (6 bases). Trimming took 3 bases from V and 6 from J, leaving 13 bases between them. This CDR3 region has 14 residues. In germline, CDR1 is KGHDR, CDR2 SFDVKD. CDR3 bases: TGTGCCACCAGTGATAGAACAGGGAAGGCTGAAGCTTTCTTT. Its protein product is CATSDRTGKAEAFF.

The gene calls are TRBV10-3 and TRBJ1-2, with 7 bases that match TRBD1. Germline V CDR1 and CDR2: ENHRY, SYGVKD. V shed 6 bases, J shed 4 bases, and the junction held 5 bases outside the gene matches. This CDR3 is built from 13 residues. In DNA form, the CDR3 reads TGTGCCATCAGCCCCCAGGGGGTCTATGGCTACACCTTC. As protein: CAISPQGVYGYTF.

The CDR3 coding sequence is TGTGCCAGTAGTATAACAGCCCACACTGAAGCTTTCTTT. It codes for CASSITAHTEAFF. The genes are TRBV19 and TRBJ1-1; no clear D gene. Per germline, CDR1 LNHDA and CDR2 SQIVND (reference sequence). This CDR3 is 13 amino acids long. Deletions cut 2 bases from V and 3 bases from J, with 7 bases between.

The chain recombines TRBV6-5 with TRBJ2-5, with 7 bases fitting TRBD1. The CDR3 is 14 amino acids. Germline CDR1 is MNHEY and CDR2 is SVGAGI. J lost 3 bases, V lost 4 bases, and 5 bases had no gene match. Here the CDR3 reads CASSFQTGKETQYF. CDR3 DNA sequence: TGTGCCAGCAGTTTCCAGACAGGGAAAGAGACCCAGTACTTC.